This TCR beta chain came from a study of OX40 agonist ivuxolimab in advanced cancers. There are a few counts of this clone. Assay: immunoSEQ multiplex PCR; the TCRdb copy retains only in-frame clones and omits some. The data show approximately 30,000 clones, 65% to 90% seen once. The input for sequencing was CD4+ or CD8+ T cells sorted from blood, taken in a trial of the OX40 agonist ivuxolimab. The source of this sequence is an adult with an advanced solid tumor such as melanoma, head and neck, liver or kidney cancer.

CDR3 protein: CASIDVGVSYGYTF. CDR3 coding DNA: TGTGCCAGCATAGACGTGGGGGTGAGCTATGGCTACACCTTC. The rearrangement uses TRBV6-5 and TRBJ1-2, with D perhaps TRBD1 (5 bases). The V and J ends lost 7 bases and 4 bases respectively, with 16 bases between them. Germline V gene data show CDR1 as MNHEY and CDR2 as SVGAGI. The CDR3 has 14 residues.